This TCR beta chain was recorded in a study of CD8+ T cells in alopecia areata. Findings of the study overall: More clonal than normal scalp was lesional scalp, particularly alopecia totalis/universalis.

It was cDNA, reverse transcribed from extracted RNA, that served as the sequencing template. Generated by immunoSEQ multiplex PCR, the TCRdb table keeps only in-frame clones and is missing some. The repertoire holds approximately 210,000 clones, more than 60% seen once, with more than 0.95% in the top ten. Concerning this clone: The target antigen is unknown.

Treatment denoted: oral pan-JAK inhibitor, 5-10 mg twice daily. From germline, CDR1 is GTSNPN and CDR2 SVGIG (reference sequence). The CDR3 contains 14 residues. Trimming removed 1 base at V and 3 bases at J, with 12 bases between. The chain links TRBV30 to TRBJ1-1; tentative D call: TRBD1 (5 bases). The TCR comes from a human donor with alopecia areata. The sequences come from CD4+ T cells sorted from blood, collected at approximately week 42, from a patient treated with tofacitinib. This chain's CDR3 is CAWSGTRVDTEAFF. Written as DNA, the CDR3 is TGTGCCTGGAGTGGAACCAGGGTGGACACTGAAGCTTTCTTT. Combining the CDR3 with reference TRBV30 and TRBJ1-1 gives the whole variable domain SQTIHQWPATLVQPVGSPLSLECTVEGTSNPNLYWYRQAAGRGLQLLFYSVGIGQISSEVPQNLSASRPQDRQFILSSKKLLLSDSGFYLCAWSGTRVDTEAFFGQGTRLTVV.